Following are 2 T cell receptor beta chains from one sample sequenced in a study of blood T cell repertoires in COVID-19. Produced via immunoSEQ multiplex PCR; TCRdb's table is partial and in-frame only. The data hold roughly 60,000 clones, with 85% observed a single time. The material sequenced was peripheral blood. All receptors come from a human donor in a cohort sampled during active COVID-19.

The CDR3 loop is CASSSGGSFADTQYF. CDR3 nucleotides: TGTGCCAGCAGTTCCGGGGGGAGTTTCGCAGATACGCAGTATTTT. The rearrangement uses TRBV6-2 or TRBV6-3 and TRBJ2-3, with 7 nucleotides matching TRBD2. The J segment lost 4 bases and the V segment lost 4 bases, leaving 8 bases of the junction unmatched. CDR1 MNHEY and CDR2 SVGEGT come from the germline V gene. This CDR3 has 15 residues.

The chain recombines TRBV19 with TRBJ1-3, with 8 bases aligning to TRBD1. This CDR3 contains 13 residues. The J segment lost 7 bases and the V segment lost 5 bases, leaving 4 bases of the junction unmatched. CDR1 and CDR2 (germline): LNHDA, SQIVND (reference sequence). Here the CDR3 DNA reads TGTGCCAGTAGTCGCGACAGGGGTAACACCATATATTTT. As protein: CASSRDRGNTIYF.